This TCR beta chain is drawn from a study of Ad26.COV2.S vaccination and SARS-CoV-2 variants. Measured with immunoSEQ multiplex PCR; TCRdb has only the in-frame clones, and not every one. The sample lists about 420,000 clones, approximately 90% occurring once. Details on this clone: Antigen specificity is unknown.

Germline V gene sequence: CDR1 LNHDA, CDR2 SQIVND (reference sequence). J lost 5 bases, V lost 5 bases, and 11 bases had no gene match. The CDR3 length is 16 residues. As to treatment: roughly 20 received Ad26.COV2.S at low or high dose, single or two shots; about 5 received placebo; per-sample allocation not given. On day 63 after the first injection, vaccine and placebo recipients gave samples. Study-wide results and caveats: There was a possibility that the TCR breadth and depth analyses underestimated total T cell responses.

Sequencing was performed on peripheral blood, taken in a trial of Ad26.COV2.S vaccine versus placebo. The gene calls are TRBV19 and TRBJ1-5, with 8 bases matching TRBD1. The receptor was derived from a person aged 18-60 years who received the Ad26.COV2.S COVID-19 vaccine or a placebo. CDR3 amino acids: CASSPPRTGPHQPQHF. The CDR3 DNA sequence: TGTGCCAGTAGTCCACCCCGGACAGGGCCCCATCAGCCCCAGCATTTT.